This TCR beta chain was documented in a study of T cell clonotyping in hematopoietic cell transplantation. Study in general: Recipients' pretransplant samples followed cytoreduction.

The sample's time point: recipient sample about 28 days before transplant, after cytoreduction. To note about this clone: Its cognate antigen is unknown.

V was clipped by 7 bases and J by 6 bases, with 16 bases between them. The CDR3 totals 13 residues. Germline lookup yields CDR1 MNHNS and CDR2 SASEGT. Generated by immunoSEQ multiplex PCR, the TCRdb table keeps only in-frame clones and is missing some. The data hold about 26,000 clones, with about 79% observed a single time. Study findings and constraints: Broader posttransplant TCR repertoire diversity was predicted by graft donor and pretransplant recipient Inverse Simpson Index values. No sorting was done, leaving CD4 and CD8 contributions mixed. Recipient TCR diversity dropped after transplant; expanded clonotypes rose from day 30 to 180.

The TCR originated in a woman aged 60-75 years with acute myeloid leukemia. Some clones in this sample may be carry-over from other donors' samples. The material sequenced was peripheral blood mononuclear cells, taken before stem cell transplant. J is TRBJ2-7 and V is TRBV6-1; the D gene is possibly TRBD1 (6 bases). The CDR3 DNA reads TGTGCCAGCATGGGGGCTACCCAGGGCGAGCAGTACTTC. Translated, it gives CASMGATQGEQYF.